This entry describes one T cell receptor (beta chain). Its antigen remains unknown. The entry originates in a study of T cell responses to AZD1222 COVID-19 vaccine. Germline CDR1 and CDR2: MGHRA and YSYEKL. The length of the CDR3 is 15 residues. With V trimmed by 2 bases and J by 2 bases, 2 bases remained unmatched. Points from the study as a whole: Nearly half of spike-specific TCRs reportedly target variant regions that are unmutated in the B.1.351 and B.1.1.7 variants. It should be noted that donors were predominantly white British and more often female, and clonal diversity was possibly underestimated.

The assay was immunoSEQ multiplex PCR, and TCRdb's table has in-frame clones only and misses some. This table has more than 120,000 clones, around 84% appearing once. This sequence joins TRBV4-1 and TRBJ1-5, with 8 bases that match TRBD1. The TCR originated in an adult who received the AZD1222 COVID-19 vaccine. The sequences come from peripheral blood, collected 28 days after the second AZD1222 dose. CDR3 residues: CASSQPGQGNQPQHF. The CDR3 nucleotides read TGCGCCAGCAGCCAACCGGGACAGGGCAATCAGCCCCAGCATTTT.